Listed below are T cell receptor beta chains from one sample, sequenced in a study of early T cells in non-severe SARS-CoV-2 infection. In TCRdb, the 5' RACE reads were re-called with MiXCR into one record per CDR3 protein. This sample yields about 60,000 distinct CDR3 sequences, of which 10% to 15% are seen a single time; 4.8% belongs to the top ten. Sequencing used whole blood. The receptors were gathered from an adult who was a healthcare worker with PCR-confirmed SARS-CoV-2 infection or an uninfected control (not recorded which). Each CDR3 is given with its conserved first and last residue. The order of the fields is clone size, J gene, D gene, V gene, CDR3 DNA, CDR3 protein. D genes are given only for firm matches. Clone size, where shown, is once, few, many, or a class for clones that have expanded.

size: NA
J: TRBJ1-5
D: NA
V: TRBV6-5
DNA: TGTGCCAGCAGTTCTTACCAGGGGTATCAGCCCCAGCATTTT
CDR3: CASSSYQGYQPQHF

size: NA
J: TRBJ1-2
D: NA
V: TRBV6-5
DNA: TGTGCCAGCAGTTACTCTACCAACTATGGCTACACCTTC
CDR3: CASSYSTNYGYTF

size: many
J: TRBJ1-6
D: NA
V: TRBV27
DNA: TGTGCCAGCAGTTTCGTTGGGTATAATTCACCCCTCCACTTT
CDR3: CASSFVGYNSPLHF

size: many
J: TRBJ2-3
D: NA
V: TRBV6-1
DNA: TGTGCCAGCAGTGAAATCCCCCAGCGGGCCACGCAGTATTTT
CDR3: CASSEIPQRATQYF

size: few
J: TRBJ1-2
D: NA
V: TRBV25-1
DNA: TGTGCCAGCAGTGAATACGTGGACACAGCCTATGGCTACACCTTC
CDR3: CASSEYVDTAYGYTF

size: NA
J: TRBJ1-3
D: NA
V: TRBV6-5
DNA: TGTGCCAGCAGATTACGGCGGGAGAGCTCTGGAAACACCATATATTTT
CDR3: CASRLRRESSGNTIYF

size: few
J: TRBJ2-6
D: NA
V: TRBV20-1
DNA: TGCAGTGCCCAAACTGTGGGGTACGGGGCCAACGTCCTGACTTTC
CDR3: CSAQTVGYGANVLTF

size: few
J: TRBJ2-7
D: NA
V: TRBV2
DNA: TGTGCCAGCAGTGCACTGGGCGAGCAGTACTTC
CDR3: CASSALGEQYF

size: many
J: TRBJ2-5
D: NA
V: TRBV25-1
DNA: TGTGCCACCGGACCCTTTGAGACCCAGTACTTC
CDR3: CATGPFETQYF

size: few
J: TRBJ1-5
D: NA
V: TRBV3-1
DNA: TGTGCCAGCAGCCAAAACAATCAGCCCCAGCATTTT
CDR3: CASSQNNQPQHF

size: many
J: TRBJ2-3
D: TRBD2
V: TRBV6-5
DNA: TGTGCCAGCAGCAGCGGACTAGCGGAGGGGACAGATACGCAGTATTTT
CDR3: CASSSGLAEGTDTQYF

size: many
J: TRBJ2-2
D: NA
V: TRBV11-2
DNA: TGTGCCAGCAGACCGGGACGGCTCACCGGGGAGCTGTTTTTT
CDR3: CASRPGRLTGELFF

size: many
J: TRBJ1-5
D: TRBD1
V: TRBV12-3/TRBV12-4
DNA: TGTGCCAGCAGTTTAGGACAGGGTGTTAGCAATCAGCCCCAGCATTTT
CDR3: CASSLGQGVSNQPQHF

size: few
J: TRBJ2-7
D: NA
V: TRBV5-4
DNA: TGTGCCAGCAGCTTGGGCGGGCCGGGCTCCTACGAGCAGTACTTC
CDR3: CASSLGGPGSYEQYF

size: NA
J: TRBJ2-7
D: NA
V: TRBV28
DNA: TGTGCCAGCAGTTTAGATGCCTGGGTCGAGCAGTACTTC
CDR3: CASSLDAWVEQYF

size: few
J: TRBJ2-2
D: TRBD2
V: TRBV20-1
DNA: TGCAGTGGCCTAGCGGCGAACACCGGGGAGCTGTTTTTT
CDR3: CSGLAANTGELFF

size: NA
J: TRBJ2-1
D: TRBD1
V: TRBV5-5
DNA: TGTGCCAGCAGCTCAGACAGGGGGCATCAGCAGTTCTTC
CDR3: CASSSDRGHQQFF

size: NA
J: TRBJ2-3
D: TRBD1
V: TRBV20-1
DNA: TGCAGTGCTTCTAAGGGACAGGGAAAAGATACGCAGTATTTT
CDR3: CSASKGQGKDTQYF

size: NA
J: TRBJ1-1
D: NA
V: TRBV11-2
DNA: TGTGCCAGCAGCTTAGATTCCTGGGGGACTGAAGCTTTCTTT
CDR3: CASSLDSWGTEAFF

size: few
J: TRBJ2-7
D: TRBD2
V: TRBV28
DNA: TGTGCCAGCAGTTATCTCGGGAGGTACGAGCAGTACTTC
CDR3: CASSYLGRYEQYF

size: few
J: TRBJ2-1
D: NA
V: TRBV18
DNA: TGTGCCAGCTCACCACGGGGTCTTAACAATGAGCAGTTCTTC
CDR3: CASSPRGLNNEQFF

size: many
J: TRBJ1-4
D: NA
V: TRBV20-1
DNA: TGCAGTGCTAGTTCCGGGACGGATGAAAAACTGTTTTTT
CDR3: CSASSGTDEKLFF

size: many
J: TRBJ2-7
D: NA
V: TRBV5-1
DNA: TGCGCCAGCAGCTCGTTTACAGGGAACGAGCAGTACTTC
CDR3: CASSSFTGNEQYF

size: few
J: TRBJ1-4
D: TRBD1
V: TRBV28
DNA: TGTGCCAGCAGGGGGACAGGGGGATTTAATGAAAAACTGTTTTTT
CDR3: CASRGTGGFNEKLFF

size: many
J: TRBJ2-1
D: NA
V: TRBV18
DNA: TGTGCCAGCTCAGTAGGGTCAGGGTCCTACAATGAGCAGTTCTTC
CDR3: CASSVGSGSYNEQFF

size: few
J: TRBJ2-3
D: NA
V: TRBV27
DNA: TGTGCCAGCAGTTGGGCTCCGGGGAGGACAGATACGCAGTATTTT
CDR3: CASSWAPGRTDTQYF

size: few
J: TRBJ1-1
D: NA
V: TRBV10-3
DNA: TGTGCCATCAATCGAGGGGGATCGGACACTGAAGCTTTCTTT
CDR3: CAINRGGSDTEAFF